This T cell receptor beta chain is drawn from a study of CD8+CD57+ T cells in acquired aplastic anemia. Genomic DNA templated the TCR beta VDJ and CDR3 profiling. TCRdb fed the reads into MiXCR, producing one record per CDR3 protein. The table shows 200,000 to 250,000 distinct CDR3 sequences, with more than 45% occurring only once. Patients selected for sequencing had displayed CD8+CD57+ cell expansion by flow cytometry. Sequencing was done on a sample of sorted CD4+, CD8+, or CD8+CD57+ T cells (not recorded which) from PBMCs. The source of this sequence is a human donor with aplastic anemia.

The CDR3 sequence is CASTPEGQGHYGYTF. CDR3 DNA sequence: TGTGCCAGTACCCCGGAGGGACAGGGGCACTATGGCTACACCTTC. The genes are TRBV19 and TRBJ1-2; 10 bases match TRBD1. This CDR3 has 15 residues. Germline CDR1 LNHDA, CDR2 SQIVND (reference sequence). V lost 7 bases to trimming and J lost 3 bases; unmatched junction nucleotides: 8.